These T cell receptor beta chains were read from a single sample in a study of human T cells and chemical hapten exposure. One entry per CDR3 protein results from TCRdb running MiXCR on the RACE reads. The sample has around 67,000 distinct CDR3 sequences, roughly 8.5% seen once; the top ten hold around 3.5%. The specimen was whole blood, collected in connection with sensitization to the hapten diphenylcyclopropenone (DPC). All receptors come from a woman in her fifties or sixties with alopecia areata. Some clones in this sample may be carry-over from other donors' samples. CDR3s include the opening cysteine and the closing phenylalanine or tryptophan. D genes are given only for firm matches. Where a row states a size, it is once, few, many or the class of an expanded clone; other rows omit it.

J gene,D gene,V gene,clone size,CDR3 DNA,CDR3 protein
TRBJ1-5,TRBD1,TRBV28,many,TGTGCCAGCAGTTTAACAGGGGGCAGCAATCAGCCCCAGCATTTT,CASSLTGGSNQPQHF
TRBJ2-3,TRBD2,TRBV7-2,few,TGTGCCAGCAGCTTACCTAGCGGGGGGTCAGATACGCAGTATTTT,CASSLPSGGSDTQYF
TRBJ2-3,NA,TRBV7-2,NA,TGTGCCAGCAGCCCTACAAGCCTAGCCGCAGATACGCAGTATTTT,CASSPTSLAADTQYF
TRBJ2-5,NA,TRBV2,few,TGTGCCAGCAGTGAACGGGGGACGAAACAAGAGACCCAGTACTTC,CASSERGTKQETQYF
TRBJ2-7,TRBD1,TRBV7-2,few,TGTGCCAGCAGCCGACAGGGGACGCGTGTCCACGAGCAGTACTTC,CASSRQGTRVHEQYF
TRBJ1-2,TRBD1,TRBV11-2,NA,TGTGCCAGCAGTCTTCGACAGGGGATCGGGTATGGCTACACCTTC,CASSLRQGIGYGYTF
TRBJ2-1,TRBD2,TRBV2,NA,TGTGCCAGCAGTGGGCCCGGGGAAGCGGGGCTGTCCTACAATGAGCAGTTCTTC,CASSGPGEAGLSYNEQFF
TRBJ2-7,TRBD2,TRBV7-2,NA,TGTGCCAGCAGCCCGGGACTAGCTTCCTACGAGCAGTACTTC,CASSPGLASYEQYF
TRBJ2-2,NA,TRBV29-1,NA,TGCAGCGCCCAAGGCGGGGAGCTGTTTTTT,CSAQGGELFF
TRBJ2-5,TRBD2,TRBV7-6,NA,TGTGCCAGCAGCGATTCTAGCGGGCATGTCGCCCAGTACTTC,CASSDSSGHVAQYF
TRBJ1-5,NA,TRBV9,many,TGTGCCAGCAGCGTAGAAGGGGTTAGCAATCAGCCCCAGCATTTT,CASSVEGVSNQPQHF
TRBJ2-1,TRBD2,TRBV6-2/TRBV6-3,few,TGTGCCAGCAGTTACACAGCGGGGGGAGCGGAGCAGTTCTTC,CASSYTAGGAEQFF
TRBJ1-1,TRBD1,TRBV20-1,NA,TGCAGTGCTAGAATATCGACAGGGAAGGGAACTGAAGCTTTCTTT,CSARISTGKGTEAFF
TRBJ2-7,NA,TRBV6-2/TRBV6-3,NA,TGTGCCAGCAGGCCGGGATTACCCTACGAGCAGTACTTC,CASRPGLPYEQYF
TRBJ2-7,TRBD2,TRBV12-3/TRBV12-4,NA,TGTGCCAGCAGTCGCCGGACTAGCGGGGGGGCCCCAACCAGCTCCTACGAGCAGTACTTC,CASSRRTSGGAPTSSYEQYF
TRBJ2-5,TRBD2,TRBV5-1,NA,TGCGCCAGCAGCAACCGACTAGCGGGACGTGAGACCCAGTACTTC,CASSNRLAGRETQYF
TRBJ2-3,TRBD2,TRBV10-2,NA,TGCGCCAGCACAGGACTAGCGGGAAGCACAGATACGCAGTATTTT,CASTGLAGSTDTQYF
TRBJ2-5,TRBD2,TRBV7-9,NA,TGTGCCAGCAGCTCTACGACTAGCGGGGGCTCTCGAGAGACCCAGTACTTC,CASSSTTSGGSRETQYF
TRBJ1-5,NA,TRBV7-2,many,TGTGCCAGCAGCTTAGTTCAGGGCGGGCAGCCCCAGCATTTT,CASSLVQGGQPQHF
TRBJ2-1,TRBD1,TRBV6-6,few,TGTGCCAGCAGGCCCACAGGGGTTGAGCAGTTCTTC,CASRPTGVEQFF
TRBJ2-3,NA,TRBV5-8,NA,TGTGCCAGCAGCCACCAGCAAACCGATACGCAGTATTTT,CASSHQQTDTQYF
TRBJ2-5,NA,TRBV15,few,TGTGCCACCAGCAGAGGATCGGAGACCCAGTACTTC,CATSRGSETQYF
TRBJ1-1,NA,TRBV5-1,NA,TGCGCCAGCAGCTCCTATATGAGCACTGAAGCTTTCTTT,CASSSYMSTEAFF
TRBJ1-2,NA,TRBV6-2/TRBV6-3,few,TGTGCCAGCGGCGACGGATATGGCTACACCTTC,CASGDGYGYTF
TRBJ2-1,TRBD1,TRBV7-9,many,TGTGCCAGCAGCCCTCAGACAGGGCAAGCCTACAATGAGCAGTTCTTC,CASSPQTGQAYNEQFF
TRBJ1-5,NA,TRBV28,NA,TGTGCCAGCAGTTTGAGGAGCAATCAGCCCCAGCATTTT,CASSLRSNQPQHF
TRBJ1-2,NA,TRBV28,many,TGTGCCAGCAGTCCCCCATGGGGGGATGGCTACACCTTC,CASSPPWGDGYTF
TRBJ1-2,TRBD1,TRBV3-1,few,TGTGCCAGCAGCCTTTATCCGGGACAGAGCTATGGCTACACCTTC,CASSLYPGQSYGYTF
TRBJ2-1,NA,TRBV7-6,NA,TGTGCCAGCAGCGAAGCCAATGAGCAGTTCTTC,CASSEANEQFF
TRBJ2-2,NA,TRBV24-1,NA,TGTGCCACCAGTGATGGGGTAGACACCGGGGAGCTGTTTTTT,CATSDGVDTGELFF
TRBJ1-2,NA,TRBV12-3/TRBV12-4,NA,TGTGCCAGCAGCCTACAGGGTCTGGGGGGCTACACCTTC,CASSLQGLGGYTF
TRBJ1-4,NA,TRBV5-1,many,TGCGCCAGCGCCCAAGAACCCACGGGGGCCGGTGAAAAACTGTTTTTT,CASAQEPTGAGEKLFF
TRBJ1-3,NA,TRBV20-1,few,TGCAGTGCGGGAGGACAGAGGGGAAACACCATATATTTT,CSAGGQRGNTIYF
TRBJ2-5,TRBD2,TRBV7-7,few,TGTGCCAGCAGCTTAAACCCTATTAGAGCGGGGGGCCGAGAGACCCAGTACTTC,CASSLNPIRAGGRETQYF
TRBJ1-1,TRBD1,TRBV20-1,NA,TGCAGTGCTAGATCCCAACCCTCAGGGGGCTACGGGGGCACTGAAGCTTTCTTT,CSARSQPSGGYGGTEAFF
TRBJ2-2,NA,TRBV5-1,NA,TGCGCCAGCAGCTTGGCCGGGGCAGGGCCCACCGGGGAGCTGTTTTTT,CASSLAGAGPTGELFF
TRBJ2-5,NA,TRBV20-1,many,TGCAGTGCCACCCCGGGGATCCAAGAGACCCAGTACTTC,CSATPGIQETQYF
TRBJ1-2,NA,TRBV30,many,TGTGCCTGGAGCCCGGGACACCATAACTATGGCTACACCTTC,CAWSPGHHNYGYTF
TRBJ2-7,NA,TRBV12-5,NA,TGTGCTAGTGGTTTGGTGAAGGGTACTTCGACCTACGAGCAGTACTTC,CASGLVKGTSTYEQYF
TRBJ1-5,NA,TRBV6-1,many,TGTGCCAGCAGTGAAGGAGAGAGTAATCAGCCCCAGCATTTT,CASSEGESNQPQHF
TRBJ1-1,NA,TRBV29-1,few,TGCAGCGTTGATTTACGGGCAGCTATGAACACTGAAGCTTTCTTT,CSVDLRAAMNTEAFF
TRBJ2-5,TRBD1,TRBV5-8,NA,TGTGCCAGAAGCTTGGTGTTCGGGACAGGGGTCCAAGAGACCCAGTACTTC,CARSLVFGTGVQETQYF
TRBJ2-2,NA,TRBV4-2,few,TGTGCCAGCAGCCAAGATCGGGGCCAGATTGCGAACACCGGGGAGCTGTTTTTT,CASSQDRGQIANTGELFF
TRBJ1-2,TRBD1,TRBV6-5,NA,TGTGCCAGCAGTTACCCTTTGCAGGGGGGAGACTATGGCTACACCTTC,CASSYPLQGGDYGYTF
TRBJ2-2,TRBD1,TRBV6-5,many,TGTGCCAGCAGTGAGCGACAGGGGACCGGGGAGCTGTTTTTT,CASSERQGTGELFF
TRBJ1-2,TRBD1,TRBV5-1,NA,TGCGCCAGCAGCTTACAGGGGGCGCTGAGGGATGGCTACACCTTC,CASSLQGALRDGYTF
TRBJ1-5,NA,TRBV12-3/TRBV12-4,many,TGTGCCAGCACCATGGTACCTTATAGCAATCAGCCCCAGCATTTT,CASTMVPYSNQPQHF
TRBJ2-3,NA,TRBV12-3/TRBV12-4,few,TGTGCCAGCAGTTTTTACAAGTTAGATACGCAGTATTTT,CASSFYKLDTQYF
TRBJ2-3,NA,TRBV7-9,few,TGTGCCAGCAGCCCCGCCCCGGGTCTCAATCCAGATACGCAGTATTTT,CASSPAPGLNPDTQYF
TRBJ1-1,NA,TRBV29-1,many,TGCAGCGTTGAGCCCGGGGGCTCGGGTGCTTTCTTT,CSVEPGGSGAFF
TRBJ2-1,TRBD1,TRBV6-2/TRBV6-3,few,TGTGCCAGCAGGGCTCGACAGGGCTCCTACAATGAGCAGTTCTTC,CASRARQGSYNEQFF
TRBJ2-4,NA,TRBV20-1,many,TGCAGTGCTAGAGATCATCAGCGTACCTCCCAAAACATTCAGTACTTC,CSARDHQRTSQNIQYF